The subject of this entry is one T cell receptor (beta chain). Its specificity is unknown. TCRdb re-called the reads through MiXCR, storing one row per CDR3 protein. This sample carries tens of thousands of distinct CDR3 sequences, 45% to 50% of them seen once, and the ten largest clones take over 85%. This record comes from a study of T cell repertoires in cytomegalovirus infection. Whole-study context: HLA-C-restricted CMV epitopes, recently identified, and well-studied HLA-B-restricted ones were used by the study.

The study's findings and limits: In two of eight donors, the top clonotype was HLA-C-restricted CMV-specific.

The CDR3 runs to 15 residues. From germline, CDR1 is SGHVS and CDR2 FNYEAQ. The V segment lost 5 bases and the J segment 2 bases; nucleotides outside the gene matches: 8. The specimen comprised CD8+ T cells from cultured PBMCs, sampled from culture after CMV antigen stimulation. This clonotype was sampled from a human donor in good health (CMV status not recorded). Some clones in this sample may be carry-over from other donors' samples. This chain uses TRBV7-6 with TRBJ1-2, with TRBD1 identical over 7 bases. CDR3 DNA: TGTGCCAGCAGCCTACCCGGCAGGGGGAACTATGGCTACACCTTC. Translated: CASSLPGRGNYGYTF.